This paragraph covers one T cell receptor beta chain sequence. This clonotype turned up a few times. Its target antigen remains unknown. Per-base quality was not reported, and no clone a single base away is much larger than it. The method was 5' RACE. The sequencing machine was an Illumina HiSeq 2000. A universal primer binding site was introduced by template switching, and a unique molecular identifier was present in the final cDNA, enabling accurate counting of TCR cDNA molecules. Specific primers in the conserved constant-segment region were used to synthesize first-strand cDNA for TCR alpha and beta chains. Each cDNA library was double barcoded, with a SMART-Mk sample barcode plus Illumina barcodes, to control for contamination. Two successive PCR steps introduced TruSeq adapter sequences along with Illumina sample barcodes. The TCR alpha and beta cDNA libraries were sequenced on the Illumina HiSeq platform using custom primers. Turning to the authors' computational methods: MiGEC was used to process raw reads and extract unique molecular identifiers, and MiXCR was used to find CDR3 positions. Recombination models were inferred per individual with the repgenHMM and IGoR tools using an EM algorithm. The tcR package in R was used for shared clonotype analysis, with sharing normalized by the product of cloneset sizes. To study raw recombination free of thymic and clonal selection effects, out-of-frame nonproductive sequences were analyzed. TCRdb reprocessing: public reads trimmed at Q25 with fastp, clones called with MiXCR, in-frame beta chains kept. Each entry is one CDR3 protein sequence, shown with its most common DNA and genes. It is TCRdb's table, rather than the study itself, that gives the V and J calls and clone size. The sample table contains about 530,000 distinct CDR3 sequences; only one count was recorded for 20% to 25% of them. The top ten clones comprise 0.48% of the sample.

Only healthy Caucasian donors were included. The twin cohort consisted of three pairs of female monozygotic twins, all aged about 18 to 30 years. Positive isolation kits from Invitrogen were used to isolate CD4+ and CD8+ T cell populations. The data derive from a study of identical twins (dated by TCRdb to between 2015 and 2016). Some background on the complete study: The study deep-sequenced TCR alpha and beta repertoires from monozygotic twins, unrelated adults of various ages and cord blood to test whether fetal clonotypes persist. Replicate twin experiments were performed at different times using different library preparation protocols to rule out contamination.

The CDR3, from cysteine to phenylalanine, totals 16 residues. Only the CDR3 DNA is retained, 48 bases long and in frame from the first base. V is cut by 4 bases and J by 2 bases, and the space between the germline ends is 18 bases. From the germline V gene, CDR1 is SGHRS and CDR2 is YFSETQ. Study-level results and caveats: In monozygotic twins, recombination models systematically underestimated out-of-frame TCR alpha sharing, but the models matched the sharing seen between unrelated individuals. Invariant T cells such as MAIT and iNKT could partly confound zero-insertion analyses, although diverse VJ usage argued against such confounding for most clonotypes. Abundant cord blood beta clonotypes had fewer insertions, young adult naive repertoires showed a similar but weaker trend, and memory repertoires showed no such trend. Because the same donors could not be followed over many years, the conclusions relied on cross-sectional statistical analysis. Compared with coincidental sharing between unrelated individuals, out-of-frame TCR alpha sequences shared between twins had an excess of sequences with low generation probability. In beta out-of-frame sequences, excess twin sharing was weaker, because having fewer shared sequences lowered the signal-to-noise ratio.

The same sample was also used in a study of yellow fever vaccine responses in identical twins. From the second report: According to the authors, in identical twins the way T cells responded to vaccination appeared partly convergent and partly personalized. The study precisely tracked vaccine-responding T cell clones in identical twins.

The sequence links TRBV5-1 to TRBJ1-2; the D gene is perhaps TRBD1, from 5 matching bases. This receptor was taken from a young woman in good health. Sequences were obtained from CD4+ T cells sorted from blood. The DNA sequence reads TGCGCCAGCAGCATCGGGACGGCGCTAGGAAACTATGGCTACACCTTC. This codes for CASSIGTALGNYGYTF.